These 15 T cell receptor beta chains were sequenced from one sample in a study of cytotoxic CD8 clonotypes in ibrutinib-treated CLL. TCRdb keeps only in-frame clones here, not all; method: immunoSEQ multiplex PCR. This sample carries about 200,000 clones, about four fifths of them seen once, and the ten largest clones take approximately 10%. This material consisted of PBMCs, taken after 12 months of ibrutinib treatment. The origin of the receptors is a human donor with chronic lymphocytic leukemia.

V is TRBV5-6 and J is TRBJ2-3; TRBD1 matches 7 bases. Germline assignment: CDR1 SGHDT and CDR2 YYEEEE. The length of the CDR3 is 14 residues. The J segment lost 4 bases and the V segment lost 6 bases, leaving 8 bases of the junction unmatched. CDR3 DNA sequence: TGTGCCAGCACCTCCAGGGGGTCTGCAGATACGCAGTATTTT. The encoded protein is CASTSRGSADTQYF.

This clone was recorded a few times. The V and J genes are TRBV5-6 and TRBJ1-2, with D possibly TRBD1 on 6 matching bases. V was cut by 4 bases and J by 5 bases, with 9 bases left in between. The germline gives CDR1 SGHDT, CDR2 YYEEEE. This CDR3 comprises 12 residues. The CDR3 protein is CASSPGTYGYTF. The CDR3 DNA reads as TGTGCCAGCAGCCCCGGGACATATGGCTACACCTTC.

V and J are TRBV18 and TRBJ2-7; a weak D match, TRBD1 (5 bases). The CDR3 has 15 residues. Germline values: CDR1 KGHSH, CDR2 LQKENI. The germline V and J ends were trimmed by 3 bases and 1 base, with 13 bases remaining between them. The CDR3 region has the DNA TGTGCCAGCTCACCTGGGCAGGGCATATCCTACGAGCAGTACTTC. It encodes CASSPGQGISYEQYF. Based on the CDR3 plus reference TRBV18 and TRBJ2-7, the full variable domain is NAGVMQNPRHLVRRRGQEARLRCSPMKGHSHVYWYRQLPEEGLKFMVYLQKENIIDESGMPKERFSAEFPKEGPSILRIQQVVRGDSAAYFCASSPGQGISYEQYFGPGTRLTVT.

The rearrangement links TRBV27 to TRBJ1-1, with 9 bases matching TRBD1. Germline assignment: CDR1 MNHEY and CDR2 SMNVEV (reference sequence). CDR3 length: 15 residues. V dropped 5 bases and J dropped 1; count of bases not matched to a gene: 5. The CDR3 nucleotides are TGTGCCAGCAGTCCGACGGGACAGGGGAACACTGAAGCTTTCTTT. It is translated as CASSPTGQGNTEAFF.

This clone came up once. The chain uses TRBV7-9 and TRBJ1-2; D may be TRBD1 (6 bases). The CDR3 is made up of 16 amino acids. The germline V gene encodes CDR1 SEHNR and CDR2 FQNEAQ (reference sequence). Trimming took off 5 bases at V and 3 bases at J, with 19 bases between the two ends. The CDR3 sequence: CASSPAPGQSDYGYTF. CDR3 nucleotide sequence: TGTGCCAGCAGCCCGGCCCCTGGACAGTCTGACTATGGCTACACCTTC.

The rearrangement uses TRBV6-5 and TRBJ2-7; the D gene is possibly TRBD1 (5 bases). Germline CDR1 reads MNHEY; CDR2 reads SVGAGI. V lost 2 bases and J lost 3, with 14 bases in between. The CDR3 has 15 amino acids. Here the CDR3 reads CASSYLSQVGYEQYF. The CDR3 DNA reads TGTGCCAGCAGTTACCTCTCACAGGTGGGCTACGAGCAGTACTTC.

This chain links TRBV18 with TRBJ2-7; the D call may be TRBD1 or TRBD2 (6 bases each). Germline CDR1 and CDR2: KGHSH and LQKENI. The CDR3 has 15 residues. V lost 3 bases to trimming and J lost 7 bases, with 19 bases between them. The CDR3 DNA follows: TGTGCCAGCTCACCCCGAGAGGGGGGCACGAAGGAGCAGTACTTC. The encoded protein is CASSPREGGTKEQYF.

V and J are TRBV11-3 and TRBJ2-3; 9 bases align to TRBD2. Per germline, CDR1 SGHNT and CDR2 YENEEA. V lost 5 bases, J lost 2 bases, and 8 bases stayed unmatched. The CDR3 has 16 amino acids. CDR3 sequence reads: CASSPGAGGPTDTQYF. The CDR3 DNA reads TGTGCCAGCAGCCCAGGGGCGGGGGGGCCCACAGATACGCAGTATTTT.

The gene calls are TRBV7-8 and TRBJ2-2, with unresolved D. CDR3 length equals 13 residues. The V gene lost 2 bases and the J gene lost 4 bases, with 5 bases spanning the gap. Germline CDR1 reads SGHVS; CDR2 reads FQNEAQ. CDR3 DNA sequence: TGTGCCAGCAGCTTACTCCCCACCGGGGAGCTGTTTTTT. Translated: CASSLLPTGELFF.

The rearrangement links TRBV28 to TRBJ2-6; D is tentatively TRBD1 or TRBD2 (5 bases each). The CDR3 has 14 residues. V was trimmed by 4 bases and J by 4 bases, leaving 8 bases between them. Germline CDR1 and CDR2: MDHEN and SYDVKM. CDR3 DNA: TGTGCCAGCAGTTCGGGGACCGGGGCCAACGTCCTGACTTTC. As protein: CASSSGTGANVLTF.

The chain couples TRBV25-1 to TRBJ2-1, with 13 positions matching TRBD2. Germline CDR1 is MGHDK and CDR2 is SYGVNS. J lost 0 bases, V lost 7 bases, and 6 bases had no gene match. This CDR3 is 17 amino acids long. The CDR3 region is CASTGTSGVSSYNEQFF. In DNA form, the CDR3 reads TGTGCCAGCACCGGGACTAGCGGGGTTAGCTCCTACAATGAGCAGTTCTTC.

The V and J genes are TRBV15 and TRBJ1-2; D is undetermined. Germline assignment: CDR1 LNHNV and CDR2 YYDKDF (reference sequence). CDR3 length equals 13 residues. Trimming shortened V by 0 bases and J by 8 bases, and 10 bases separated the two germline ends. CDR3 DNA sequence: TGTGCCACCAGCAGAGATCGGGATCAGGGCTACACCTTC. Translating it yields CATSRDRDQGYTF.

The rearrangement links TRBV7-3 to TRBJ2-1; D perhaps matches TRBD2 (6 bases). This CDR3 has 13 amino acids. CDR1 and CDR2 (germline): SGHTA, FQGTGA. V was cut by 4 bases and J by 5 bases, with 9 bases left in between. CDR3 DNA: TGTGCCAGCAGCTCGGGGGAGGACAATGAGCAGTTCTTC. This sequence encodes CASSSGEDNEQFF.

This clone was seen a single time. The chain combines TRBV15 with TRBJ2-3; D is unclear. Germline V CDR1 and CDR2: LNHNV, YYDKDF (reference sequence). This CDR3 is 11 amino acids long. Trimming shortened V by 5 bases and J by 7 bases, and 7 bases separated the two germline ends. DNA of the CDR3: TGTGCCACCAGCTCCTCATATACGCAGTATTTT. Translated: CATSSSYTQYF.

The chain carries TRBV7-9 and TRBJ2-5; D not resolved. V lost 10 bases and J lost 1, with 10 bases in between. CDR1 and CDR2 from the germline V gene are SEHNR and FQNEAQ (reference sequence). The CDR3 runs to 12 residues. CDR3 sequence reads: CATRGFQETQYF. The CDR3 nucleotides are TGTGCCACCCGAGGATTCCAAGAGACCCAGTACTTC.